The T cell receptor (beta chain) under discussion was sequenced for a study of CD8 T cells in Susac syndrome. About the research overall: At the time their blood was drawn, patients with Susac syndrome were either therapy-naive, on corticosteroids (with some of them also receiving intravenous immunoglobulin), or on intravenous immunoglobulin alone.

After extraction with the RNeasy kit, about 0.45 to 1 ug of the RNA was reverse transcribed using random hexamers. TCRdb reprocessed the immunoSEQ multiplex PCR reads via MiXCR and lists one record per CDR3 protein. The sample holds 200,000 to 250,000 distinct CDR3 sequences, less than 95% seen once. CD8+ and CD4+ T cells taken from blood had their TCR beta sequenced. V shed 0 bases, J shed 6 bases, and the junction held 11 bases outside the gene matches. The CDR3 spans 17 residues. In germline, CDR1 is WNHNN, CDR2 SYGVQD (reference sequence). The sequenced material came from CD4+ T cells from PBMCs. V and J are TRBV10-1 and TRBJ2-5; the match to TRBD1 covers 9 bases. The sequence was obtained from a human donor with Susac syndrome. The CDR3 sequence is CASSESLDGTGLQTQYF. The CDR3 DNA follows: TGCGCCAGCAGTGAGTCTTTAGATGGGACAGGGCTCCAGACCCAGTACTTC.